This T cell receptor (beta chain) was captured in a study of Tregs in tolerant kidney transplant recipients. The study's findings and limits: Changing PCR primers prevented nucleotide comparison between some patients' samples. The small number of patients limits these findings pending further validation. Activated donor B cell expansion appeared to reveal the most relevant donor-specific TCRbeta repertoire.

About this clone itself: Its specificity is not known.

Unmatched junction bases numbered 3, after V lost 2 bases and J lost 1 base. CDR1 is PRHDT and CDR2 is FYEKMQ in the germline V gene (reference sequence). This CDR3 spans 15 amino acids. Repertoires were generated with immunoSEQ multiplex PCR, while TCRdb's copy carries only in-frame clones and drops some. The table includes tens of thousands of clones, less than 90% detected once. The V gene is TRBV13, the J gene TRBJ2-5; 8 bases fit TRBD2. The specimen was CD4+ T cells from blood, collected before the transplant. This sequence originates from a human donor who received a combined kidney and bone marrow transplant. The CDR3 sequence: CASSLTSGGQETQYF. Here the CDR3 DNA reads TGTGCCAGCAGCTTAACTAGCGGAGGCCAAGAGACCCAGTACTTC.